The 2 T cell receptor beta chains below all came from one sample that was sequenced in a study of blood T cell repertoires in COVID-19. Sequenced by immunoSEQ multiplex PCR; TCRdb stores in-frame clones only, minus some. This repertoire shows about 260,000 clones, roughly 86% found once; its top ten account for just under 9%. Material: peripheral blood. The receptors were gathered from a middle-aged man with active or convalescent COVID-19.

The chain carries TRBV6-5 and TRBJ1-5, with D possibly TRBD1 on 5 matching bases. The V end lost 0 bases, the J end lost 7 bases, and 13 bases lay between the germline ends. Germline loops: CDR1 MNHEY, CDR2 SVGAGI. The CDR3 runs 15 residues. The CDR3 DNA follows: TGTGCCAGCAGTTACTCGGGGGGGTCCGGCCAGCCCCAGCATTTT. Translated: CASSYSGGSGQPQHF.

This chain links TRBV7-3 with TRBJ2-5; no clear D. The CDR3 consists of 16 residues. Trimming left V 1 base short and J 2 bases short, with 14 bases between. The germline V gene has CDR1 SGHTA and CDR2 FQGTGA. The DNA for the CDR3 is TGTGCCAGCAGCTTAATCCACAGCTTACAACAAGAGACCCAGTACTTC. It is translated as CASSLIHSLQQETQYF.